Given below is one T cell receptor (beta chain) in context. Profiling relied on immunoSEQ multiplex PCR, and the TCRdb table lists in-frame clones only, not all of them. The data contain around 70,000 clones, 82% of them seen just once; the ten biggest clones take up roughly 6.7%. This CDR3 comprises 16 residues. From germline, CDR1 is LGHNA and CDR2 YNFKEQ. The V segment lost 1 base and the J segment 1 base; nucleotides outside the gene matches: 6. The data stem from a study of blood T cell repertoires in COVID-19. Overall study context: Acute-phase and convalescent COVID-19 samples originated in the United States, Italy and Spain. PBMCs, B-cell-depleted T cells, or T cells were the source of the cDNA or gDNA that made up the material.

This receptor was taken from a man aged 60-69 years with acute or convalescent COVID-19. The sequencing input was peripheral blood. The gene calls are TRBV4-2 and TRBJ2-5; 7 bases line up with TRBD2. The CDR3 coding sequence is TGTGCCAGCAGCCAAGGAATTGGGGGGGGCCAAGAGACCCAGTACTTC. Its protein is CASSQGIGGGQETQYF.